Presented here are 19 T cell receptor beta chains from one specimen sequenced in a study of T cell clonality in common variable immunodeficiency. Overall study findings and caveats: Common variable immunodeficiency TCR beta sequences reportedly had fewer deletions and N-nucleotide insertions.

TCRdb's table, derived via immunoSEQ multiplex PCR, lists solely in-frame clones and lacks some. This sample comprises 30,000 to 35,000 clones, none seen once only. The antigens for these receptors are not known. The sample taken for sequencing was peripheral blood mononuclear cells. The source of these receptors is a human donor with common variable immunodeficiency.

This clone was seen repeatedly, ten times or more. The DNA ends 3 residues before the CDR3 does, and the rest of the CDR3 is filled in from the germline J gene. The chain joins TRBV6-2 or TRBV6-3 to TRBJ2-1, with TRBD2 as a possible D gene (6 bases). Trimming pared 6 bases from V and 3 bases from J, leaving 15 bases between. CDR3 size: 15 residues. The V gene's germline CDR1 is MNHEY and CDR2 SVGEGT. CDR3 DNA (partial): TGTGCCAGCAGCCCCTCCGCGGGAATCTACAATGAG. As protein: CASSPSAGIYNE. The entire CDR3 reads CASSPSAGIYNEQFF.

By sample share, this clone is medium-sized. Read data end 3 residues before the CDR3 end; the end is taken from the germline J gene. The chain couples TRBV29-1 to TRBJ2-7; TRBD2 matches 12 bases. Germline lookup yields CDR1 SQVTM and CDR2 ANQGSEA. The CDR3 is 14 residues long. J lost 4 bases, V lost 7 bases, and 8 bases had no gene match. The covered CDR3 bases are TGCAGCGCCGCCGGGACTAGCGGGTTTTACGAG. Amino acid sequence: CSAAGTSGFYE. The full-length CDR3 reads as CSAAGTSGFYEQYF.

This clone was observed a few times. The read ends 3 residues before the CDR3 terminus; that terminus is restored from the germline J gene. This chain connects TRBV6-2 or TRBV6-3 to TRBJ2-1; maybe TRBD1 (5 bases). Trimming took off 2 bases at V and 9 bases at J, with 17 bases between the two ends. The CDR3 has 15 residues. Germline V CDR1 and CDR2: MNHEY, SVGEGT. CDR3 bases read: TGTGCCAGCAGTTACCGCCGTGGCAGGGCATCTGAG. This translates into CASSYRRGRASE. The full CDR3 reads CASSYRRGRASEQFF.

The covered CDR3 bases are TGTGCCAGCTCACCAATGCAGGATTATGGC. Amino acids: CASSPMQDYG. The entire CDR3 protein is CASSPMQDYGYTF. The rearrangement uses TRBV18 and TRBJ1-2, with no clear D. The CDR3 end is not reached by the read, which stops 3 residues before it; the germline J gene fills it in. From germline, CDR1 is KGHSH and CDR2 LQKENI. CDR3 length equals 13 residues. Trimming stripped 2 bases from V and 5 bases from J, with 9 bases between.

This clone was seen at least ten times. The read ends 3 residues early relative to the CDR3; the germline J gene fills the gap. The rearrangement uses TRBV10-3 and TRBJ1-1, with no clear D. CDR3 size: 12 residues. In germline, CDR1 is ENHRY, CDR2 SYGVKD. The ends were cut back, 10 bases at V and 1 base at J, with 10 bases in the middle. Partial CDR3 DNA: TGTGCCAGCAGCCACAGGAACACTGAA. Residues: CASSHRNTE. The entire CDR3 protein reads CASSHRNTEAFF.

This clone has at least ten counts. The DNA ends 3 residues before the CDR3 does, and the rest of the CDR3 is filled in from the germline J gene. The chain uses TRBV11-2 and TRBJ2-7; D is undetermined. This CDR3 comprises 12 residues. The germline V and J ends were trimmed by 5 bases and 6 bases, with 11 bases remaining between them. Germline lookup yields CDR1 SGHAT and CDR2 FQNNGV. The covered CDR3 bases are TGTGCCAGCAGCCTAACCGATTCCGAG. Translated, it gives CASSLTDSE. The full CDR3 reads CASSLTDSEQYF.

This clone is categorized as medium-sized. The read stops 3 residues short of the end of the CDR3; the missing end is completed from the germline J gene. V usage is TRBV20-1 and J usage is TRBJ1-6; TRBD1 agrees at 8 bases. The CDR3 is 18 residues long. Germline V CDR1 and CDR2: DFQATT, SNEGSKA (reference sequence). The trim removed 1 base at V and 0 bases at J, leaving 8 bases unmatched. CDR3 protein: CSARAGQGEISYNSPLHF. Incomplete CDR3 DNA: TGCAGTGCTAGAGCCGGACAGGGCGAAATCTCCTATAATTCACCC.

This clone has ten or more counts. The read comes to an end 3 residues before the CDR3 does, leaving the germline J gene to fill in the end. V gene TRBV11-3 combines with J gene TRBJ2-3; 7 nucleotides match TRBD2. The CDR3 covers 15 residues. Trimming took 8 bases from V and 3 from J; bases not matched to a gene: 11. The germline gives CDR1 SGHNT, CDR2 YENEEA. Partial CDR3 DNA: TGTGCCAGCCGCGGAATAGCGGGCATTACAGATACG. Translation gives CASRGIAGITDT. From start to end, the CDR3 is CASRGIAGITDTQYF.

This clone was observed a few times. The CDR3 is cut off 3 residues early in the read; its end comes from the germline J gene. J is TRBJ2-1 and V is TRBV20-1, with 10 bases fitting TRBD2. This CDR3 has 15 residues. CDR1 and CDR2 from the germline V gene are DFQATT and SNEGSKA (reference sequence). Trimming cost V 3 bases and J 4 bases; bases outside gene matches: 6. CDR3 bases read: TGCAGTGCTAGTTCGAGACTAGCGGGTTACAATGAG. It translates to CSASSRLAGYNE. Given in full, the CDR3 is CSASSRLAGYNEQFF.

As regards this clone: The read ends 3 residues early relative to the CDR3; the germline J gene fills the gap. The J gene is TRBJ1-2, the V gene TRBV30, with TRBD1 matching over 9 bases. Per germline, CDR1 GTSNPN and CDR2 SVGIG (reference sequence). J lost 4 bases, V lost 2 bases, and 8 bases had no gene match. CDR3 length equals 15 residues. The CDR3 loop is CAWSTRGTGSYGYTF. The sequenced CDR3 bases are TGTGCCTGGAGTACTCGTGGGACAGGGAGCTATGGC.

This clone came up many times. Sequencing ends 3 residues short of the CDR3 end; the germline J gene provides the rest. This chain links TRBV19 with TRBJ2-1, with 10 bases matching TRBD2. CDR3 length: 16 residues. V lost 5 bases and J lost 4; bases outside the gene matches: 8. In germline, CDR1 is LNHDA, CDR2 SQIVND (reference sequence). Here the CDR3 reads CASSPWTSGEYNEQFF. CDR3 DNA (partial): TGTGCCAGTAGTCCCTGGACTAGCGGAGAGTACAATGAG. The full variable domain, in which reference TRBV19 and TRBJ2-1 provide the parts outside the CDR3, is DGGITQSPKYLFRKEGQNVTLSCEQNLNHDAMYWYRQDPGQGLRLIYYSQIVNDFQKGDIAEGYSVSREKKESFPLTVTSAQKNPTAFYLCASSPWTSGEYNEQFFGPGTRLTVL.

This clone was picked up many times. The CDR3 end falls 3 residues outside the read, so it is completed with the germline J gene. The rearrangement joins TRBV30 to TRBJ1-5; D possibly corresponds to TRBD1 (5 bases). This CDR3 has 15 residues. Trimming took off 3 bases at V and 1 base at J, with 13 bases between the two ends. The germline V gene encodes CDR1 GTSNPN and CDR2 SVGIG (reference sequence). The sequenced CDR3 bases are TGTGCCTGGAGAGAGGGAGGGGCGAGCAATCAGCCC. The encoded protein is CAWREGGASNQP. The complete CDR3 reads CAWREGGASNQPQHF.

This clone was seen only a few times. The read terminates 3 residues before the CDR3 end, so the remaining end is supplied by the germline J gene. The chain joins TRBV6-1 to TRBJ1-2; 9 nucleotides align to TRBD1. The germline gives CDR1 MNHNS, CDR2 SASEGT. The CDR3 runs to 16 residues. J gave up 3 bases and V 1 base, and 6 bases lay outside the gene matches. CDR3 bases read: TGTGCCAGCAGTGAAGGGGGACAGGGAATAGACTATGGC. It specifies CASSEGGQGIDYG. The whole CDR3 reads CASSEGGQGIDYGYTF.

This clone was seen at least ten times. The sequence runs out 3 residues before the end of the CDR3; the remainder is reconstructed from the germline J gene. This rearrangement joins TRBV19 to TRBJ1-6; the D gene is possibly TRBD1 (6 bases). The CDR3 length is 16 residues. The V end lost 1 base, the J end lost 5 bases, and 12 bases lay between the germline ends. Per the germline V gene, CDR1 is LNHDA and CDR2 is SQIVND (reference sequence). CDR3 DNA, as far as it was read: TGTGCCAGTAGTATAGTTGGCCAGGGGAATAATTCACCC. This codes for CASSIVGQGNNSP. The entire CDR3 sequence reads CASSIVGQGNNSPLHF.

At least ten counts were recorded for this clone. The CDR3 end falls 3 residues outside the read, so it is completed with the germline J gene. The chain carries TRBV5-5 and TRBJ1-2; D possibly corresponds to TRBD1 (5 bases). CDR1 and CDR2 (germline): SGHKS, YYEKEE (reference sequence). The CDR3 has 15 amino acids. Trimming took off 0 bases at V and 3 bases at J, with 12 bases between the two ends. CDR3 DNA, as far as it was read: TGTGCCAGCAGCTTGGCCCTGGGGCAAGACTATGGC. It translates to CASSLALGQDYG. The full CDR3 is CASSLALGQDYGYTF.

This clone came up many times. The read stops 3 residues short of the end of the CDR3; the missing end is completed from the germline J gene. The J gene is TRBJ1-4, the V gene TRBV12-3 or TRBV12-4; 9 bases align to TRBD1. The CDR3 length is 16 residues. J lost 5 bases, V lost 5 bases, and 9 bases had no gene match. The CDR3 sequence: CASSPGTGRMNEKLFF. The part of the CDR3 DNA that was read is TGTGCCAGCAGTCCCGGGACAGGGCGGATGAATGAAAAA.

This clone was found a few times. The read ends 3 residues before the CDR3 terminus; that terminus is restored from the germline J gene. V gene TRBV7-9 combines with J gene TRBJ2-7, with D possibly being TRBD1 (5 bases). Germline-derived CDR1 and CDR2 are SEHNR and FQNEAQ (reference sequence). This CDR3 is 15 amino acids long. Trimming stripped 2 bases from V and 2 bases from J, with 13 bases between. The CDR3 bases that were read are TGTGCCAGCAGCTTAAGGGGTAGCTTCACCTACGAG. It codes for CASSLRGSFTYE. The entire CDR3 is CASSLRGSFTYEQYF.

This clone appeared many times. The CDR3 DNA, read in part, is TGTGCCAGCAGTGAGGCTAGCGGGAGCACAGATACG. It is translated as CASSEASGSTDT. The CDR3, in full, reads CASSEASGSTDTQYF. The chain couples TRBV2 to TRBJ2-3; 8 bases line up with TRBD2. The read ends 3 residues shy of where the CDR3 ends; the end is completed using the germline J gene. Germline assignment: CDR1 SNHLY and CDR2 FYNNEI. With V trimmed by 3 bases and J by 0 bases, 2 bases remained unmatched. This CDR3 has 15 amino acids.

This clone was counted many times. Read coverage stops 3 residues before the CDR3 terminus; the germline J gene supplies the remainder. The rearrangement uses TRBV11-3 and TRBJ1-5; D is perhaps TRBD1 (5 bases). CDR3 length: 13 residues. Germline V gene data show CDR1 as SGHNT and CDR2 as YENEEA. Trimming pared 2 bases from V and 5 bases from J, leaving 7 bases between. The CDR3 bases that were read are TGTGCCAGCAGCTTAATGACAGATCAGCCC. This encodes CASSLMTDQP. In full, the CDR3 is CASSLMTDQPQHF.